A single sample gave rise to the 2 T cell receptor beta chains below, sequenced in a study of PD-1 blockade in classical Hodgkin lymphoma. Clones were read by immunoSEQ multiplex PCR, and TCRdb kept only the in-frame ones, dropping some. Of roughly 29,000 clones detected, roughly 80% appear once; the ten largest clones hold 0.45% to 0.7%. Time point given: cycle 4 day 1 (C4D1), after around six weeks of nivolumab. Every single patient, without exception, relapsed after autologous stem cell transplantation, and brentuximab vedotin exposure varied. Negative selection with magnetic separation was used to purify CD4+ T cells from thawed PBMCs. The source was CD4+ T cells from blood, collected before the fourth cycle of nivolumab. The receptor source for this set is a human donor with classical Hodgkin lymphoma.

The chain recombines TRBV9 with TRBJ2-3; 11 bases are a match to TRBD2. The CDR3 totals 16 residues. In germline, CDR1 is SGDLS, CDR2 YYNGEE. V trimming: 2 bases; J trimming: 0 bases; junction bases outside the gene matches: 2. The CDR3 is CASSVGLAESTDTQYF. CDR3 DNA: TGTGCCAGCAGCGTGGGACTAGCGGAGAGCACAGATACGCAGTATTTT.

J is TRBJ2-7 and V is TRBV19, with TRBD1 as a possible D gene (5 bases). V lost 3 bases, J lost 3 bases, and 9 bases lay in between. Germline assignment: CDR1 LNHDA and CDR2 SQIVND (reference sequence). This CDR3 is built from 13 residues. This CDR3 reads CASSIGADYEQYF. The CDR3 DNA sequence: TGTGCCAGTAGTATTGGGGCGGACTACGAGCAGTACTTC.